The 32 T cell receptor beta chains listed next were all sequenced from one sample in a study of blood T cell repertoires in COVID-19. Some clones are missing from TCRdb's copy, which holds only in-frame ones; the method was immunoSEQ multiplex PCR. The sample has fewer than 400,000 clones, around 84% seen once. The sequencing input was peripheral blood. These receptors were obtained from a human donor in a cohort sampled during active COVID-19.

This clone appeared once. This sequence joins TRBV3-1 (or the pseudogene TRBV3-2) and TRBJ2-1; TRBD2 aligns across 8 bases. Trimming took 3 bases from V and 7 from J; bases not matched to a gene: 14. The CDR3 runs to 17 residues. CDR1 is LGHDT, CDR2 YNNKEL, per germline (reference sequence). The CDR3, as DNA: TGTGCCAGCAGCCACCCTCTCGGGGCGGGAGGTACGAATGAGCAGTTCTTC. This sequence encodes CASSHPLGAGGTNEQFF.

V usage is TRBV2 and J usage is TRBJ2-3; 14 positions match TRBD2. The CDR3 consists of 15 residues. V lost 6 bases and J lost 6; bases outside the gene matches: 5. Germline assignment: CDR1 SNHLY and CDR2 FYNNEI. Here the CDR3 DNA reads TGTGCCAGCAGAGGACTAGCGGGAGGACGGGATACGCAGTATTTT. Amino acids: CASRGLAGGRDTQYF. Filled out from reference TRBV2 and TRBJ2-3, the complete variable domain reads EPEVTQTPSHQVTQMGQEVILRCVPISNHLYFYWYRQILGQKVEFLVSFYNNEISEKSEIFDDQFSVERPDGSNFTLKIRSTKLEDSAMYFCASRGLAGGRDTQYFGPGTRLTVL.

The chain joins TRBV2 to TRBJ2-5; 10 bases are a match to TRBD1. The CDR3 has 15 amino acids. Germline V gene sequence: CDR1 SNHLY, CDR2 FYNNEI. V lost 7 bases and J lost 5; bases outside the gene matches: 10. The CDR3 protein is CASTPGTGARETQYF. For the CDR3, the DNA is TGTGCCAGCACGCCCGGGACAGGGGCGAGGGAGACCCAGTACTTC. Combining the CDR3 with reference TRBV2 and TRBJ2-5 gives the whole variable domain EPEVTQTPSHQVTQMGQEVILRCVPISNHLYFYWYRQILGQKVEFLVSFYNNEISEKSEIFDDQFSVERPDGSNFTLKIRSTKLEDSAMYFCASTPGTGARETQYFGPGTRLLVL.

The chain is built from TRBV5-1 and TRBJ2-3, with 10 positions matching TRBD2. Germline trimming cut 7 bases from V and 2 bases from J; bases unmatched to any gene: 10. CDR3 length: 16 residues. CDR1 and CDR2 (germline): SGHRS, YFSETQ. CDR3 loop: CASGPLAGGDTDTQYF. CDR3 nucleotide sequence: TGCGCCAGCGGACCTTTAGCGGGGGGTGACACAGATACGCAGTATTTT.

This sequence joins TRBV5-1 and TRBJ2-1; TRBD2 might be the D (7 bases). The germline gives CDR1 SGHRS, CDR2 YFSETQ. V lost 4 bases to trimming and J lost 7 bases, with 18 bases between them. The CDR3 is 15 amino acids. DNA for the CDR3: TGCGCCAGCAGCATCTCCGGGGGGCAGCCGAATGAGCAGTTCTTC. Translating gives CASSISGGQPNEQFF.

The J gene is TRBJ1-1, the V gene TRBV6-6; TRBD1 is a possible D gene (6 bases). CDR3 length: 13 amino acids. Germline CDR1 reads MNHNY; CDR2 reads SVGAGI (reference sequence). Trimming shortened V by 6 bases and J by 2 bases, and 10 bases separated the two germline ends. The CDR3 nucleotides are TGTGCCAGCAGGGGACACCTAAACACTGAAGCTTTCTTT. Protein product: CASRGHLNTEAFF.

The chain joins TRBV6-5 to TRBJ1-1; D ambiguous. Germline CDR1 is MNHEY and CDR2 is SVGAGI. V shed 8 bases and J shed 7 bases, with 20 bases lying between them. The CDR3 sequence is 14 residues long. CDR3 nucleotides: TGTGCCAGCTCCCCCGGGAACCGGTTGGATGAAGCTTTCTTT. Translation: CASSPGNRLDEAFF.

This rearrangement joins TRBV7-6 to TRBJ2-6, with TRBD1 identical over 7 bases. With V trimmed by 5 bases and J by 0 bases, 4 bases remained unmatched. This CDR3 has 16 amino acids. The germline gives CDR1 SGHVS, CDR2 FNYEAQ. In nucleotides, the CDR3 is TGTGCCAGCAGCCAAGGGGACAGCTCTGGGGCCAACGTCCTGACTTTC. Protein product: CASSQGDSSGANVLTF.

The V gene is TRBV6-4, the J gene TRBJ2-7; 12 bases match TRBD2. CDR1 and CDR2 from the germline V gene are MRHNA and SNTAGT. V lost 5 bases to trimming and J lost 7 bases; unmatched junction nucleotides: 3. There are 13 residues in the CDR3. The CDR3 loop is CASSPLAGGEQYF. CDR3 DNA: TGTGCCAGCAGTCCCCTAGCGGGAGGGGAGCAGTACTTC.

The rearrangement uses TRBV7-6 and TRBJ1-1, with 9 bases fitting TRBD1. This CDR3 comprises 15 residues. J gave up 1 base and V 1 base, and 1 base lay outside the gene matches. Germline V CDR1 and CDR2: SGHVS, FNYEAQ. The CDR3 is CASSLGTGANTEAFF. The CDR3 nucleotides are TGTGCCAGCAGCTTAGGGACAGGGGCGAACACTGAAGCTTTCTTT.

The chain recombines TRBV25-1 with TRBJ2-2, with 7 bases lining up with TRBD2. CDR3 length equals 15 residues. CDR1 MGHDK and CDR2 SYGVNS come from the germline V gene. V was pared by 5 bases and J by 5 bases, with 8 bases of the junction left unmatched. The CDR3 nucleotides are TGTGCCAGCAGTTATGGCCTAGCGGTTACCGGGGAGCTGTTTTTT. It yields the protein CASSYGLAVTGELFF.

The chain combines TRBV28 with TRBJ1-3; 8 bases are a match to TRBD1. The germline V gene has CDR1 MDHEN and CDR2 SYDVKM. The CDR3 is made up of 15 amino acids. V lost 0 bases, J lost 4 bases, and 2 bases stayed unmatched. DNA for the CDR3: TGTGCCAGCAGTTTATGGACAGGGGCGGGAAACACCATATATTTT. Its translation: CASSLWTGAGNTIYF.

The rearrangement uses TRBV5-6 and TRBJ1-1; tentatively, D is TRBD1 (6 bases). The V gene's germline CDR1 is SGHDT and CDR2 YYEEEE. CDR3 length: 18 amino acids. The V gene lost 2 bases and the J gene lost 1 base, with 21 bases spanning the gap. The CDR3 sequence is CASSFYPGPTGQNTEAFF. CDR3 in DNA: TGTGCCAGCAGCTTTTACCCGGGACCCACGGGACAGAACACTGAAGCTTTCTTT.

The chain carries TRBV4-2 and TRBJ1-2; no reliable D call. V was pared by 0 bases and J by 7 bases, with 15 bases between. Germline lookup yields CDR1 LGHNA and CDR2 YNFKEQ. This CDR3 has 15 amino acids. In nucleotides, the CDR3 is TGTGCCAGCAGCCAAGACGTCGGTGAGAGGAGTGGCTACACCTTC. This encodes CASSQDVGERSGYTF.

V gene TRBV19 combines with J gene TRBJ1-1; D unclear. V was clipped by 7 bases and J by 4 bases, with 16 bases between them. CDR1 is LNHDA, CDR2 SQIVND, per germline (reference sequence). There are 14 residues in the CDR3. CDR3 protein: CASISKRHSTEAFF. DNA for the CDR3: TGTGCCAGTATATCCAAACGTCATAGCACTGAAGCTTTCTTT.

The chain has TRBV5-1 and TRBJ1-2, with D hard to call. Germline V gene data show CDR1 as SGHRS and CDR2 as YFSETQ. V gave up 0 bases and J gave up 0 bases, with 9 bases separating them. The CDR3 is 15 amino acids. The CDR3 sequence is CASSLGGSTNYGYTF. The CDR3 DNA reads as TGCGCCAGCAGCTTGGGAGGCAGTACTAACTATGGCTACACCTTC.

The chain recombines TRBV7-9 with TRBJ2-2, with 8 bases identical to TRBD1. The V segment lost 6 bases and the J segment 2 bases; nucleotides outside the gene matches: 5. This CDR3 region has 15 residues. Germline CDR1 and CDR2: SEHNR and FQNEAQ (reference sequence). CDR3 sequence: CASRAGQGNTGELFF. CDR3 in DNA: TGTGCCAGCAGAGCTGGACAGGGTAACACCGGGGAGCTGTTTTTT.

V usage is TRBV5-5 and J usage is TRBJ1-2; 9 nucleotides agree with TRBD1. CDR1 is SGHKS, CDR2 YYEKEE, per germline (reference sequence). CDR3 size: 14 residues. The ends lost 4 bases at V and 7 bases at J; junction bases unmatched: 8. CDR3: CASSRPGTGFGYTF. CDR3 DNA sequence: TGTGCCAGCAGCCGTCCCGGGACAGGGTTTGGCTACACCTTC.

The rearrangement joins TRBV25-1 to TRBJ2-7; D gene uncertain. V was shortened by 9 bases and J by 5 bases, with 5 bases between the two germline ends. From germline, CDR1 is MGHDK and CDR2 SYGVNS. The CDR3 consists of 9 residues. In nucleotides, the CDR3 is TGTGCCAGTTATCACGAGCAGTACTTC. Translation gives CASYHEQYF.

The chain carries TRBV6-5 and TRBJ2-6, with 7 nucleotides matching TRBD2. V trimming: 5 bases; J trimming: 0 bases; junction bases outside the gene matches: 1. The germline V gene encodes CDR1 MNHEY and CDR2 SVGAGI. The CDR3 extends over 15 amino acids. The CDR3 sequence is CASSRTSSGANVLTF. The DNA for the CDR3 is TGTGCCAGCAGTCGGACTAGCTCTGGGGCCAACGTCCTGACTTTC.

The chain carries TRBV19 and TRBJ1-5; D not resolved. This CDR3 region has 13 residues. V gave up 6 bases and J gave up 5 bases, with 11 bases separating them. Germline V lookup: CDR1 LNHDA, CDR2 SQIVND (reference sequence). CDR3 residues: CASSPHPDQPQHF. The CDR3 coding sequence is TGTGCCAGTAGCCCCCATCCGGATCAGCCCCAGCATTTT.

This sequence joins TRBV14 and TRBJ2-7; possibly TRBD1 for D (5 bases). Deletions cut 4 bases from V and 3 bases from J, with 13 bases between. CDR1 and CDR2 from the germline V gene are SGHDN and FVKESK. This CDR3 is 14 amino acids long. The CDR3 loop reads CASSRTGRGYEQYF. The CDR3 DNA is TGTGCCAGCAGCCGAACAGGACGAGGCTACGAGCAGTACTTC.

This clone was seen ten or more times. V is TRBV2 and J is TRBJ2-7, with 8 bases that match TRBD2. The CDR3 covers 12 residues. J was trimmed by 2 bases and V by 7 bases; bases with no gene match: 1. Germline V gene data show CDR1 as SNHLY and CDR2 as FYNNEI. The DNA of the CDR3 is TGTGCCAGCACGGGGGGGGCCTACGAGCAGTACTTC. Translating gives CASTGGAYEQYF. The whole variable domain, remainder taken from reference TRBV2 and TRBJ2-7, is EPEVTQTPSHQVTQMGQEVILRCVPISNHLYFYWYRQILGQKVEFLVSFYNNEISEKSEIFDDQFSVERPDGSNFTLKIRSTKLEDSAMYFCASTGGAYEQYFGPGTRLTVT.

The chain is built from TRBV19 and TRBJ2-2; D is perhaps TRBD2 (6 bases). Trimming pared 9 bases from V and 6 bases from J, leaving 8 bases between. The CDR3 contains 11 residues. The germline V gene encodes CDR1 LNHDA and CDR2 SQIVND (reference sequence). CDR3 amino acids: CASREAGELFF. Written as DNA, the CDR3 is TGTGCCAGCAGGGAGGCCGGGGAGCTGTTTTTT.

This chain joins TRBV6-1 and TRBJ2-5; D uncertain. Trimming shortened V by 2 bases and J by 5 bases, and 12 bases separated the two germline ends. CDR1 is MNHNS and CDR2 is SASEGT in the germline V gene. The CDR3 extends over 14 amino acids. The CDR3 DNA sequence: TGTGCCAGCAGTGAACTTCTGGCCTCGGAGACCCAGTACTTC. Its translation: CASSELLASETQYF.

The chain is built from TRBV6-6 and TRBJ1-5; 9 bases line up with TRBD1. V shed 6 bases and J 3 bases; nucleotides not matched to a gene: 3. This CDR3 contains 14 residues. From germline, CDR1 is MNHNY and CDR2 SVGAGI (reference sequence). The CDR3 region is CASRGQGNNQPQHF. The CDR3 bases are TGTGCCAGCAGAGGACAGGGGAACAATCAGCCCCAGCATTTT.

The V gene is TRBV19, the J gene TRBJ1-1; D unresolved. V was clipped by 3 bases and J by 1 base, with 9 bases between them. The CDR3 is 14 residues long. Germline V lookup: CDR1 LNHDA, CDR2 SQIVND (reference sequence). The CDR3 region has the DNA TGTGCCAGTAGTATCGGAGCGGCGAACACTGAAGCTTTCTTT. As protein: CASSIGAANTEAFF.

This chain joins TRBV4-1 and TRBJ1-3, with TRBD1 identical over 9 bases. V shed 0 bases and J 5 bases; nucleotides not matched to a gene: 14. CDR3 length: 19 amino acids. Germline CDR1 is MGHRA and CDR2 is YSYEKL. In DNA form, the CDR3 reads TGCGCCAGCAGCCAAGATCCGACTTTTCCGGGACAGGGAAGAAACACCATATATTTT. Translation gives CASSQDPTFPGQGRNTIYF.

The chain is built from TRBV6-6 and TRBJ2-1, with 7 nucleotides matching TRBD2. V lost 5 bases to trimming and J lost 8 bases; unmatched junction nucleotides: 3. This CDR3 spans 12 amino acids. In germline, CDR1 is MNHNY, CDR2 SVGAGI (reference sequence). The chain's CDR3 is CASSHRGDEQFF. Here the CDR3 DNA reads TGTGCCAGCAGTCACCGGGGGGATGAGCAGTTCTTC.

The V gene is TRBV5-1, the J gene TRBJ2-7; the D gene is possibly TRBD1 (6 bases). Germline loops: CDR1 SGHRS, CDR2 YFSETQ. This CDR3 comprises 14 residues. Trimming pared 4 bases from V and 4 bases from J, leaving 15 bases between. The CDR3 DNA reads TGCGCCAGCAGCCCCGGATCCACAGGGTACGAGCAGTACTTC. Protein sequence: CASSPGSTGYEQYF.

The J gene is TRBJ2-2, the V gene TRBV28; D is possibly TRBD1 (6 bases). CDR1 and CDR2 from the germline V gene are MDHEN and SYDVKM. The CDR3 consists of 17 residues. V was clipped by 2 bases and J by 4 bases, with 17 bases between them. The CDR3 protein is CASSLVGRDKLTGELFF. The CDR3 bases are TGTGCCAGCAGTTTAGTGGGAAGGGACAAACTCACCGGGGAGCTGTTTTTT.

The chain recombines TRBV7-2 with TRBJ1-3, with D unresolved. This CDR3 has 16 residues. The V and J ends lost 0 bases and 0 bases respectively, with 9 bases between them. Per germline, CDR1 SGHTA and CDR2 FQGNSA. The CDR3 DNA is TGTGCCAGCAGCTTAGCCGTCCTAAGCTCTGGAAACACCATATATTTT. Translated: CASSLAVLSSGNTIYF.